Listed below are T cell receptor beta chains from one sample, sequenced in a study of CD8+ T cells in alopecia areata. Repertoires were generated with immunoSEQ multiplex PCR, while TCRdb's copy carries only in-frame clones and drops some. The data hold about 200,000 clones, with 50% to 70% observed a single time. The sequencing used CD4+ T cells sorted from blood, collected at week 0. The receptor set was obtained from a human donor with alopecia areata. Each CDR3 is given with its conserved first and last residue. D genes are given only for firm matches. Expanded clones are given a class, and other clones once, few, many or no size at all.

v_gene	d_gene	abundance	j_gene	CDR3nt	CDR3aa
TRBV5-4	TRBD2	few	TRBJ2-1	TGTGCCAGCAGCTTGTCCGTGACTAGCGGGTACAATGAGCAGTTCTTC	CASSLSVTSGYNEQFF
TRBV19	TRBD2	few	TRBJ2-1	TGTGCCAGTAGTATACAGACTAGCGGGGTTCCTGAGCAGTTCTTC	CASSIQTSGVPEQFF
TRBV30	-	-	TRBJ2-3	TGTGCCTGGAGTCTGGATACGCAGTATTTT	CAWSLDTQYF
TRBV6-5	TRBD1	-	TRBJ1-1	TGTGCCAGCACAGGGGGAATTGAAGCTTTCTTT	CASTGGIEAFF
TRBV18	TRBD2	-	TRBJ2-7	TGTGCCAGCTCACTGACGACTAGCGGCCCCTACGAGCAGTACTTC	CASSLTTSGPYEQYF
TRBV2	-	-	TRBJ2-7	TGTGCCAGCAGGGAGGGGCCTGACTACGAGCAGTACTTC	CASREGPDYEQYF
TRBV18	-	-	TRBJ2-5	TGTGCCAGCTCACCTGGAGAGACCCAGTACTTC	CASSPGETQYF
TRBV30	-	-	TRBJ1-5	TGTGCCTGGAGTGTACTGGGGGGAGTCGATCAGCCCCAGCATTTT	CAWSVLGGVDQPQHF
TRBV5-1	-	-	TRBJ1-5	TGCGCCAGCAGCTTGGGGGATCATAGCAATCAGCCCCAGCATTTT	CASSLGDHSNQPQHF
TRBV4-1	-	-	TRBJ2-2	TGCGCCAGCAGCCAACCGTACGACAGGGACTACGGGGAGCTGTTTTTT	CASSQPYDRDYGELFF
TRBV9	-	few	TRBJ2-5	TGTGCCAGCAGCGTAGGACTAAAAGAGACCCAGTACTTC	CASSVGLKETQYF
TRBV5-4	-	once	TRBJ1-4	TGTGCCAGCAGCTTGGCAAGTGGCGAAAAACTGTTTTTT	CASSLASGEKLFF
TRBV27	TRBD2	once	TRBJ2-1	TGTGCCAGCAGACGGACTAGCGGGAGCTCCTACAATGAGCAGTTCTTC	CASRRTSGSSYNEQFF
TRBV6-6	TRBD1	-	TRBJ1-2	TGTGCCAGCAGTCCCCGGACAGGGGTAAGGGGCTACACCTTC	CASSPRTGVRGYTF
TRBV23-1	TRBD1	-	TRBJ1-2	TGCGCCAGCAGTCGACGACAGGGTAATCGCTACACCTTC	CASSRRQGNRYTF
TRBV9	-	-	TRBJ1-2	TGTGCCAGCAGCCTGGGGGGGCCCCCTAACTATGGCTACACCTTC	CASSLGGPPNYGYTF
TRBV21-1	-	-	TRBJ2-4	TGTGCCAGCAGCAAGGACAGGGGGTTAAACATTCAGTACTTC	CASSKDRGLNIQYF
TRBV28	-	-	TRBJ2-5	TGTGCCAGCAGTTCGTCTCAAGAGACCCAGTACTTC	CASSSSQETQYF
TRBV15	TRBD1	once	TRBJ2-7	TGTGCCACCAGCAGGGCAGGGGGTCCCTACGAGCAGTACTTC	CATSRAGGPYEQYF
TRBV11-2	-	few	TRBJ1-1	TGTGCCAGCAGCTTCGGTTCCCGGAGCACTGAAGCTTTCTTT	CASSFGSRSTEAFF
TRBV6-6	-	few	TRBJ2-7	TGTGCCAGCAGTTCTTTTCAGGGTTATTACGAGCAGTACTTC	CASSSFQGYYEQYF
TRBV5-1	-	once	TRBJ2-1	TGCGCCAGCAGCTTGGGGGGCTCCTACAATGAGCAGTTCTTC	CASSLGGSYNEQFF
TRBV14	-	-	TRBJ1-6	TGTGCCAGCAGCCAATCTCAGGGAGCGGGTTCACCCCTCCACTTT	CASSQSQGAGSPLHF
TRBV29-1	-	-	TRBJ1-1	TGCAGCGTAGCCGGGACACTTCCGAACACTGAAGCTTTCTTT	CSVAGTLPNTEAFF
TRBV7-9	-	-	TRBJ2-7	TGTGCCAGCAGTGACAGGAGCTCCTACGAGCAGTACTTC	CASSDRSSYEQYF
TRBV2	-	few	TRBJ1-2	TGTGCCAGCCGCTCGGAGGGCTATGGCTACACCTTC	CASRSEGYGYTF
TRBV6-9	-	few	TRBJ1-4	TGTGCCAGCAGTTACAGTTTCGTGAGAGAAAAACTGTTTTTT	CASSYSFVREKLFF